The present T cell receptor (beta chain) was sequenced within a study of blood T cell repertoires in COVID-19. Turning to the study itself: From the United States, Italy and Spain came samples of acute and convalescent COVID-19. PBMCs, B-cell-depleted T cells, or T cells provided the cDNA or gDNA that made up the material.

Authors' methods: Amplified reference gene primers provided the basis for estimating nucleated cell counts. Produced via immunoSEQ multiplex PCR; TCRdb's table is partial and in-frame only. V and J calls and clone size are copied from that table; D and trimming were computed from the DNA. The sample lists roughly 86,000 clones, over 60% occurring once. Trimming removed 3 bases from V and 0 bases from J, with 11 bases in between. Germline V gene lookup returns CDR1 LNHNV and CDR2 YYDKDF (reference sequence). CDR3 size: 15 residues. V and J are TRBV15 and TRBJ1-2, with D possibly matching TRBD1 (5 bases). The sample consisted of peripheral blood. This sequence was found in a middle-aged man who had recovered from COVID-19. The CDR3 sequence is CATSRGRLANYGYTF. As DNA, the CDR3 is TGTGCCACCAGCAGGGGGCGGCTAGCTAACTATGGCTACACCTTC.